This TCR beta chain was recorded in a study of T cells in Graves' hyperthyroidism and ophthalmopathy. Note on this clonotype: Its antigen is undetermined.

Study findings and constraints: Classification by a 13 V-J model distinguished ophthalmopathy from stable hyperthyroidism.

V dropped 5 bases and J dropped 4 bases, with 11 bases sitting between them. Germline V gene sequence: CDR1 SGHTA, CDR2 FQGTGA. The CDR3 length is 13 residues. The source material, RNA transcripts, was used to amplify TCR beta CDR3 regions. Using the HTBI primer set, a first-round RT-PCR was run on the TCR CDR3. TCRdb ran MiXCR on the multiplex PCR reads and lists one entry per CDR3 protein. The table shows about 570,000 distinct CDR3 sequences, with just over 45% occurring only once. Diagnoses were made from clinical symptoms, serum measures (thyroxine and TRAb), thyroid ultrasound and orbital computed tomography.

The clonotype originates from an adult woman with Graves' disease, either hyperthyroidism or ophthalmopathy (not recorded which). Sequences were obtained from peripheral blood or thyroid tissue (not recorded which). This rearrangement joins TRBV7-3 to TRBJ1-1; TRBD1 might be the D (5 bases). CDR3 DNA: TGTGCCAGCAGCCAGGGAGTCCCCACTGAAGCTTTCTTT. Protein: CASSQGVPTEAFF.